A selection of T cell receptor beta chains follows, all from one sample in a study of T cell repertoires in cytomegalovirus infection. Antigen specificity for these receptors is unknown. From the reads, TCRdb called clonotypes with MiXCR, one entry per CDR3 protein. The repertoire has about 770,000 distinct CDR3 sequences, around 29% of them found once; the top ten carry over 10%. The specimen comprised cultured CD8+ T cells from PBMCs, sampled from culture after CMV antigen stimulation. These receptors were taken from a human donor in good health (CMV status not recorded). Some clones in this sample may be carry-over from other donors' samples. Each CDR3 is given with its conserved first and last residue. Each record gives: D gene, clone size, V gene, J gene, CDR3 protein, CDR3 DNA. D genes are given only for firm matches. Clone size is given for some rows only: seen once, a few or many times, or a class if the clone is expanded.

D gene: TRBD1
clone size: NA
V gene: TRBV28
J gene: TRBJ1-1
CDR3 protein: CASSSTTGVFNTEAFF
CDR3 DNA: TGTGCCAGCAGCTCAACCACAGGGGTTTTTAACACTGAAGCTTTCTTT

D gene: TRBD1
clone size: few
V gene: TRBV27
J gene: TRBJ1-4
CDR3 protein: CASRIRGDEKLFF
CDR3 DNA: TGTGCCAGCAGAATCAGGGGGGATGAAAAACTGTTTTTT

D gene: NA
clone size: many
V gene: TRBV11-1
J gene: TRBJ1-4
CDR3 protein: CASSQLSTGPMDGKLFF
CDR3 DNA: TGTGCCAGCAGCCAGCTTTCGACAGGCCCGATGGACGGAAAACTGTTTTTT

D gene: TRBD1
clone size: many
V gene: TRBV7-9
J gene: TRBJ2-5
CDR3 protein: CASSTPGTGDETQYF
CDR3 DNA: TGTGCCAGCAGCACCCCCGGGACAGGGGACGAGACCCAGTACTTC

D gene: TRBD1
clone size: few
V gene: TRBV19
J gene: TRBJ1-1
CDR3 protein: CASSINRGSRQEAFF
CDR3 DNA: TGTGCCAGTAGTATTAACAGGGGGAGCCGTCAAGAAGCTTTCTTT

D gene: NA
clone size: NA
V gene: TRBV27
J gene: TRBJ2-5
CDR3 protein: CASSLSWGGETQYF
CDR3 DNA: TGTGCCAGCAGTTTATCCTGGGGAGGCGAGACCCAGTACTTC

D gene: TRBD1
clone size: NA
V gene: TRBV11-1
J gene: TRBJ2-2
CDR3 protein: CASSFDRDRGNTGELFF
CDR3 DNA: TGTGCCAGCAGCTTCGACCGGGACAGGGGAAACACCGGGGAGCTGTTTTTT

D gene: TRBD1
clone size: NA
V gene: TRBV4-2
J gene: TRBJ1-2
CDR3 protein: CASSQEQGDRRYGYTF
CDR3 DNA: TGTGCCAGCAGCCAAGAGCAGGGGGACAGGCGCTATGGCTACACCTTC

D gene: NA
clone size: NA
V gene: TRBV6-5
J gene: TRBJ2-1
CDR3 protein: CASRDRYSYNEQFF
CDR3 DNA: TGTGCCAGCAGGGACAGATATTCCTACAATGAGCAGTTCTTC

D gene: TRBD2
clone size: many
V gene: TRBV7-2
J gene: TRBJ2-1
CDR3 protein: CASSTDLAGGSYNEQFF
CDR3 DNA: TGTGCCAGCAGCACCGATCTAGCGGGGGGTTCCTACAATGAGCAGTTCTTC

D gene: NA
clone size: NA
V gene: TRBV6-2/TRBV6-3
J gene: TRBJ2-1
CDR3 protein: CASSHGGDEQFF
CDR3 DNA: TGTGCCAGCAGTCACGGGGGCGATGAGCAGTTCTTC

D gene: TRBD2
clone size: NA
V gene: TRBV14
J gene: TRBJ2-5
CDR3 protein: CASRKSGEETQYF
CDR3 DNA: TGTGCCAGCAGAAAAAGCGGGGAAGAGACCCAGTACTTC

D gene: TRBD1
clone size: NA
V gene: TRBV27
J gene: TRBJ1-1
CDR3 protein: CASSLLRTGSVPTEAFF
CDR3 DNA: TGTGCCAGCAGTCTACTGCGGACAGGCTCGGTCCCCACTGAAGCTTTCTTT

D gene: NA
clone size: NA
V gene: TRBV13
J gene: TRBJ1-5
CDR3 protein: CASSLGPGGAQPQHF
CDR3 DNA: TGTGCCAGCAGCTTAGGTCCGGGAGGGGCACAGCCCCAGCATTTT

D gene: NA
clone size: few
V gene: TRBV7-9
J gene: TRBJ2-1
CDR3 protein: CASNDNEQFF
CDR3 DNA: TGTGCCAGCAACGACAATGAGCAGTTCTTC

D gene: NA
clone size: few
V gene: TRBV27
J gene: TRBJ1-2
CDR3 protein: CASSLLGGHYGYTF
CDR3 DNA: TGTGCCAGCAGTTTATTGGGGGGGCACTATGGCTACACCTTC

D gene: TRBD1
clone size: few
V gene: TRBV7-9
J gene: TRBJ2-5
CDR3 protein: CASSPQTGVRRETQYF
CDR3 DNA: TGTGCCAGCAGCCCCCAGACAGGGGTTCGGAGGGAGACCCAGTACTTC

D gene: NA
clone size: NA
V gene: TRBV28
J gene: TRBJ1-4
CDR3 protein: CASSRTIATNEKLFF
CDR3 DNA: TGTGCCAGCAGTAGGACGATCGCGACTAATGAAAAACTGTTTTTT

D gene: NA
clone size: NA
V gene: TRBV28
J gene: TRBJ2-2
CDR3 protein: CASSWTVWTGELFF
CDR3 DNA: TGTGCCAGCAGTTGGACAGTTTGGACCGGGGAGCTGTTTTTT

D gene: NA
clone size: few
V gene: TRBV6-2/TRBV6-3
J gene: TRBJ2-3
CDR3 protein: CASSPDRRSDTQYF
CDR3 DNA: TGTGCCAGCAGCCCCGACCGGAGGTCAGATACGCAGTATTTT

D gene: NA
clone size: NA
V gene: TRBV27
J gene: TRBJ2-7
CDR3 protein: CASSLDTISGEQYF
CDR3 DNA: TGTGCCAGCAGTTTGGACACCATCTCGGGCGAGCAGTACTTC

D gene: NA
clone size: NA
V gene: TRBV5-5
J gene: TRBJ1-1
CDR3 protein: CASSAVGQQAFF
CDR3 DNA: TGTGCCAGCAGCGCCGTAGGGCAGCAAGCTTTCTTT

D gene: NA
clone size: NA
V gene: TRBV7-6
J gene: TRBJ2-7
CDR3 protein: CASSLPLSYEQYF
CDR3 DNA: TGTGCCAGCAGCTTACCCCTCAGTTACGAGCAGTACTTC

D gene: NA
clone size: NA
V gene: TRBV5-4
J gene: TRBJ2-1
CDR3 protein: CASSSKLGPDLNEQFF
CDR3 DNA: TGTGCCAGCAGCTCAAAATTAGGACCAGACCTCAATGAGCAGTTCTTC

D gene: NA
clone size: NA
V gene: TRBV27
J gene: TRBJ2-3
CDR3 protein: CASSALGGDTDTQYF
CDR3 DNA: TGTGCCAGCAGCGCTCTTGGTGGGGACACAGATACGCAGTATTTT

D gene: NA
clone size: NA
V gene: TRBV6-1
J gene: TRBJ1-5
CDR3 protein: CASSEEGRGNQPQHF
CDR3 DNA: TGTGCCAGCAGTGAAGAGGGAAGGGGCAATCAGCCCCAGCATTTT

D gene: TRBD2
clone size: NA
V gene: TRBV9
J gene: TRBJ2-3
CDR3 protein: CASSGTSGGFTDTQYF
CDR3 DNA: TGTGCCAGCAGCGGGACTAGCGGGGGGTTCACAGATACGCAGTATTTT

D gene: TRBD2
clone size: few
V gene: TRBV20-1
J gene: TRBJ2-1
CDR3 protein: CSARDQERGQPEQFF
CDR3 DNA: TGCAGTGCTAGAGATCAGGAGCGGGGGCAACCCGAGCAGTTCTTC

D gene: TRBD2
clone size: many
V gene: TRBV7-2
J gene: TRBJ2-1
CDR3 protein: CASSHLAGVPNEQFF
CDR3 DNA: TGTGCCAGCAGCCACCTAGCGGGGGTCCCCAATGAGCAGTTCTTC

D gene: TRBD1
clone size: few
V gene: TRBV6-5
J gene: TRBJ2-1
CDR3 protein: CASSSDRDTGDEQFF
CDR3 DNA: TGTGCCAGCAGTTCCGACAGGGACACCGGGGATGAGCAGTTCTTC

D gene: NA
clone size: NA
V gene: TRBV6-2/TRBV6-3
J gene: TRBJ1-1
CDR3 protein: CASTLRTGNTEAFF
CDR3 DNA: TGTGCCAGCACTCTTCGGACGGGGAACACTGAAGCTTTCTTT

D gene: NA
clone size: many
V gene: TRBV7-2
J gene: TRBJ2-6
CDR3 protein: CASSLVLRRNSGANVLTF
CDR3 DNA: TGTGCCAGCAGCTTAGTCCTTAGGAGGAACTCTGGGGCCAACGTCCTGACTTTC

D gene: NA
clone size: few
V gene: TRBV11-2
J gene: TRBJ2-5
CDR3 protein: CASSYLPDPLLWEETQYF
CDR3 DNA: TGTGCCAGCAGCTACTTACCCGACCCTTTACTCTGGGAAGAGACCCAGTACTTC

D gene: NA
clone size: few
V gene: TRBV6-1
J gene: TRBJ1-3
CDR3 protein: CASSEGDLDGNTIYF
CDR3 DNA: TGTGCCAGCAGTGAAGGGGATTTGGACGGAAACACCATATATTTT

D gene: NA
clone size: NA
V gene: TRBV7-8
J gene: TRBJ2-5
CDR3 protein: CASSSLPGRSQETQYF
CDR3 DNA: TGTGCCAGCAGCTCCTTGCCGGGACGTAGCCAAGAGACCCAGTACTTC

D gene: NA
clone size: few
V gene: TRBV19
J gene: TRBJ2-2
CDR3 protein: CASSNPGLGTSGELFF
CDR3 DNA: TGTGCCAGTAGCAATCCGGGCCTCGGGACATCCGGGGAGCTGTTTTTT

D gene: TRBD1
clone size: NA
V gene: TRBV6-5
J gene: TRBJ1-2
CDR3 protein: CASSYSSRGIVLGYTF
CDR3 DNA: TGTGCCAGCAGTTACTCGTCCAGGGGGATAGTACTTGGCTACACCTTC

D gene: TRBD1
clone size: many
V gene: TRBV7-6
J gene: TRBJ2-3
CDR3 protein: CASSLEHRGQDTQYF
CDR3 DNA: TGTGCCAGCAGCTTAGAACACAGGGGTCAAGATACGCAGTATTTT

D gene: NA
clone size: NA
V gene: TRBV6-2/TRBV6-3
J gene: TRBJ2-1
CDR3 protein: CASSYSKGAGWRVDEQFF
CDR3 DNA: TGTGCCAGCAGTTACTCGAAAGGGGCAGGGTGGAGGGTTGATGAGCAGTTCTTC

D gene: NA
clone size: few
V gene: TRBV7-6
J gene: TRBJ2-1
CDR3 protein: CASSPGPGRYNEQFF
CDR3 DNA: TGTGCCAGCAGCCCCGGCCCGGGCCGGTACAATGAGCAGTTCTTC

D gene: NA
clone size: NA
V gene: TRBV27
J gene: TRBJ1-1
CDR3 protein: CASSLSIAPAQAFF
CDR3 DNA: TGTGCCAGCAGTTTATCGATCGCCCCCGCTCAAGCTTTCTTT